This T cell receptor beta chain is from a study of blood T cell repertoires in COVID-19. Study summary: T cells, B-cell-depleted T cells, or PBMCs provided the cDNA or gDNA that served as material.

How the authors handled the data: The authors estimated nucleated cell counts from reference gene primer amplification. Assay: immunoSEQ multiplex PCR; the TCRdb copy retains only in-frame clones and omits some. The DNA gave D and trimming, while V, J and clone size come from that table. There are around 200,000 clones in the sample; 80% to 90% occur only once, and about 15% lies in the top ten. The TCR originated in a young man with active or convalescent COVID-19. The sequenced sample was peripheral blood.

The CDR3 DNA is TGTGCCAGCAGGGCCGGGGTTTCAGAAAAACTGTTTTTT. It specifies CASRAGVSEKLFF. This sequence joins TRBV2 and TRBJ1-4; the D is unclear. The CDR3 loop spans 13 amino acids. Trimming shortened V by 6 bases and J by 8 bases, and 13 bases separated the two germline ends. CDR1 and CDR2 from the germline V gene are SNHLY and FYNNEI.